This T cell receptor beta chain was found in a study of blood T cell repertoires in COVID-19. Original processing notes: Reference gene primers were amplified, and this amplification served to estimate nucleated cell counts. Libraries were prepared by immunoSEQ multiplex PCR; TCRdb keeps only in-frame clonotypes and omits some of them. V, J and clone size were drawn from that table, and D and trimming were deduced from the DNA. The data show 200,000 to 300,000 clones, 88% seen once. The clonotype originates from a man between 60 and 70 years old who had recovered from COVID-19. The specimen sequenced was peripheral blood.

CDR3: CASSMLPGVTEAFF. Written as DNA, the CDR3 is TGTGCCAGCAGCATGCTCCCAGGGGTCACTGAAGCTTTCTTT. The rearrangement uses TRBV9 and TRBJ1-1, with a weak D call TRBD1 (6 bases). The CDR3 runs to 14 residues. Germline lookup yields CDR1 SGDLS and CDR2 YYNGEE. V dropped 4 bases and J dropped 4 bases, with 14 bases sitting between them.